This TCR beta chain was identified during a study of response to subunit inactivated influenza vaccine. The CDR3 length is 16 residues. Germline CDR1 is MGHRA and CDR2 is YSYEKL. V was pared by 3 bases and J by 0 bases, with 12 bases between. This clonotype was seen many times. Its matching antigen is unknown. Each CDR3 protein gets one entry after TCRdb re-called the RT-PCR reads with MiXCR. The table has under 550,000 distinct CDR3 sequences, around 8% seen once. Whole-study results and caveats: Each seasonal influenza vaccination recruits few new T cells, the authors suggested.

The chain uses TRBV4-1 and TRBJ2-4; possible D gene TRBD1, 5 bases. The sequence derives from a man in his fifties or sixties who received an inactivated influenza vaccine. The sequencing used PBMCs from blood, collected roughly 24 months after vaccination. CDR3 sequence: CASSQVQGLAKNIQYF. The DNA of the CDR3 is TGCGCCAGCAGCCAGGTTCAGGGTTTAGCCAAAAACATTCAGTACTTC.